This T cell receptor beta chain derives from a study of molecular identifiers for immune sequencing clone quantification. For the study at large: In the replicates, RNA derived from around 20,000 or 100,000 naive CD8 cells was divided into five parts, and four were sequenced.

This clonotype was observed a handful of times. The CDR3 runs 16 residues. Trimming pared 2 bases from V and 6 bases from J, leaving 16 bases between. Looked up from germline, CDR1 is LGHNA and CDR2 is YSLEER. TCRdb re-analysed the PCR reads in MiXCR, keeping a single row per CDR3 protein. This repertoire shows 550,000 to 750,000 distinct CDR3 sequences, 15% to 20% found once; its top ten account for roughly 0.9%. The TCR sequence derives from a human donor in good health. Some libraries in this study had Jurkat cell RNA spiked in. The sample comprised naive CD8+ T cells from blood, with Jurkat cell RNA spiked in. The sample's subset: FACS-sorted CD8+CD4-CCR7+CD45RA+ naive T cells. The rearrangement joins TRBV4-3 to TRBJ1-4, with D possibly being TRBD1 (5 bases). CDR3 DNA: TGCGCCAGCAGCCAAACCCGGGACGTCGTCTATGAAAAACTGTTTTTT. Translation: CASSQTRDVVYEKLFF.